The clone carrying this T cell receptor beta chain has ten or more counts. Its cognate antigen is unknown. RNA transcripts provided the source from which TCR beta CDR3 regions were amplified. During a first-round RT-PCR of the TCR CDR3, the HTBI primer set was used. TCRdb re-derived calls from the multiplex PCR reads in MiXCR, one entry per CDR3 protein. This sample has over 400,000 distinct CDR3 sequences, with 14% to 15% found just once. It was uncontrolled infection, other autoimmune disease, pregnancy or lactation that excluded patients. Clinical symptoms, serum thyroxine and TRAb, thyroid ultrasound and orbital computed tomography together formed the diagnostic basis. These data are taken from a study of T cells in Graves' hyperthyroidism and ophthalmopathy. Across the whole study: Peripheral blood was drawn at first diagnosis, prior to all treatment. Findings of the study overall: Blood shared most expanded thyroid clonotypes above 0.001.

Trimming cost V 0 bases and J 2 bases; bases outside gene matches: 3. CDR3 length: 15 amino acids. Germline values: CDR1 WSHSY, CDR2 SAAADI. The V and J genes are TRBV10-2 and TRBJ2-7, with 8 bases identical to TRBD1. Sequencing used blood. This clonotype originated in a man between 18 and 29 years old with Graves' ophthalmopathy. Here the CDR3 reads CASSESNRGTYEQYF. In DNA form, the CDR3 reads TGCGCCAGCAGTGAGTCGAACAGGGGGACCTACGAGCAGTACTTC.